A selection of T cell receptor beta chains follows, all from one sample in a study of T cell responses to AZD1222 COVID-19 vaccine. Data came from immunoSEQ multiplex PCR; TCRdb stores just in-frame clones and leaves some out. This table holds 70,000 or so clones, around nine tenths found once. The sequencing used peripheral blood, collected on day 0 of AZD1222 vaccination. These receptors were collected from an adult in good health. CDR3s include the opening cysteine and the closing phenylalanine or tryptophan. D genes are given only for firm matches.

d_call,j_call,v_call,cdr3_aa
-,TRBJ2-7,TRBV28,CASSSAGTTPYEQYF
-,TRBJ2-1,TRBV11-2,CASSLDWGDNEQFF
-,TRBJ2-2,TRBV7-2,CASSLEGWWTGELFF
TRBD2,TRBJ2-1,TRBV4-2,CASSQDQAGGENEQFF
TRBD1,TRBJ2-7,TRBV4-3,CASSQGTGTGVLVPYEQYF
-,TRBJ1-1,TRBV18,CASSLAGNTEAFF
TRBD1,TRBJ1-2,TRBV28,CASGGGGTAGFGYTF
-,TRBJ1-2,TRBV9,CASSHTTKNYGYTF
-,TRBJ1-6,TRBV7-8,CASSPQGNSPLHF
-,TRBJ2-2,TRBV20-1,CSASEGGYTGELFF
-,TRBJ1-6,TRBV19,CASSLTLAWMRVWPLHF
-,TRBJ2-1,TRBV5-1,CASSLEADPSYNEQFF
-,TRBJ2-1,TRBV13,CASSLGRNNEQFF
TRBD2,TRBJ2-1,TRBV9,CASSDTTSSENEQFF
TRBD1,TRBJ2-3,TRBV6-1,CASSVRGRRGTDTQYF
-,TRBJ2-6,TRBV6-2/TRBV6-3,CASSSTDGSGANVLTF
TRBD2,TRBJ2-1,TRBV27,CASSSRVAGPADEQFF
-,TRBJ1-2,TRBV5-5,CASSRLGDNYGYTF
TRBD2,TRBJ2-1,TRBV3-1/TRBV3-2,CASSPETSGSYNEQFF
-,TRBJ1-2,TRBV27,CASSSRHSYGYTF
-,TRBJ1-1,TRBV30,CAWSAATVAEAFF
-,TRBJ1-1,TRBV24-1,CATSEGTHTEAFF
TRBD1,TRBJ1-1,TRBV30,CAWSWDRASEAFF
-,TRBJ1-2,TRBV7-2,CASSPNNQGGYGYTF
-,TRBJ1-2,TRBV5-1,CASSLAGRDMYGYTF
TRBD1,TRBJ2-7,TRBV2,CASEPLSGGYEQYF
-,TRBJ2-5,TRBV20-1,CSAVAETQYF
-,TRBJ1-2,TRBV19,CASKTDSASRGYTF
-,TRBJ1-6,TRBV6-1,CASSEAGGNSPLHF
TRBD2,TRBJ2-7,TRBV4-3,CASSQDFRTRSSYEQYF
-,TRBJ1-1,TRBV20-1,CSAANTEAFF
TRBD2,TRBJ2-1,TRBV10-3,CATASGSSYNEQFF
-,TRBJ1-6,TRBV5-1,CASSLQATRVYNSPLHF
TRBD1,TRBJ2-2,TRBV5-1,CASSLAADRGTGELFF
TRBD1,TRBJ2-4,TRBV6-4,CASSDGQVSKNIQYF
TRBD2,TRBJ2-1,TRBV24-1,CATSDQQAGLRDEQFF